Following are 23 T cell receptor beta chains from one sample sequenced in a study of T-cell memory formation after mild COVID-19. TCRdb used MiXCR to reprocess the 5' RACE reads, holding one entry per CDR3 protein. The data contain fewer than 300,000 distinct CDR3 sequences, roughly a sixth of them singletons. Input material: PBMCs or a T cell subset sorted from them (not recorded which). The receptor set was obtained from a man aged 18 to 29 who had mild COVID-19 (a few samples of this study predate the infection). Cell type and time point are not known.

CDR3 sequence reads: CASSDSGGGGDTQYF. The CDR3 DNA follows: TGTGCCAGCAGTGACTCGGGGGGGGGCGGAGATACGCAGTATTTT. V usage is TRBV6-4 and J usage is TRBJ2-3; D may be TRBD2 (7 bases). The V gene lost 0 bases and the J gene lost 5 bases, with 12 bases spanning the gap. The length of the CDR3 is 15 residues. Germline values: CDR1 MRHNA, CDR2 SNTAGT.

There are a few counts of this clonotype. The chain combines TRBV6-6 with TRBJ1-2; tentative D call: TRBD1 (5 bases). Germline CDR1 MNHNY, CDR2 SVGAGI (reference sequence). Deletions cut 2 bases from V and 4 bases from J, with 14 bases between. The CDR3 loop spans 15 amino acids. The DNA for the CDR3 is TGTGCCAGCAGTTACCTCAGGGCCCCTTCCTATGGCTACACCTTC. Its translation: CASSYLRAPSYGYTF.

The chain employs TRBV3-1 and TRBJ2-1; 9 bases map to TRBD2. The CDR3 has 15 amino acids. The V gene's germline CDR1 is LGHDT and CDR2 YNNKEL (reference sequence). V gave up 4 bases and J gave up 6 bases; unmatched junction bases: 7. This CDR3 is CASSRGGGEGNEQFF. CDR3 DNA: TGTGCCAGCAGCCGAGGCGGGGGGGAAGGCAATGAGCAGTTCTTC.

This clonotype was counted a few times. The chain recombines TRBV12-3 or TRBV12-4 with TRBJ2-2; possible D gene TRBD2, 7 bases. CDR3 size: 15 residues. Trimming shortened V by 7 bases and J by 4 bases, and 16 bases separated the two germline ends. This chain's CDR3 is CASTLGGAGTGELFF. In DNA form, the CDR3 reads TGTGCCAGCACCCTTGGGGGGGCGGGCACCGGGGAGCTGTTTTTT.

Only a few counts were recorded for this clonotype. The chain combines TRBV4-3 with TRBJ1-1; a weak D match, TRBD1 (5 bases). Germline V gene sequence: CDR1 LGHNA, CDR2 YSLEER. The germline V and J ends were trimmed by 2 bases and 8 bases, with 9 bases remaining between them. The CDR3 is 12 residues long. The CDR3: CASSQFPGEAFF. The CDR3 DNA reads TGCGCCAGCAGCCAATTCCCAGGGGAAGCTTTCTTT.

This clonotype was found a few times. J is TRBJ1-2 and V is TRBV20-1; TRBD1 might be the D (5 bases). The length of the CDR3 is 13 residues. Trimming removed 3 bases from V and 4 bases from J, with 12 bases in between. Germline V CDR1 and CDR2: DFQATT, SNEGSKA (reference sequence). The CDR3 nucleotides are TGCAGTGCTAGTCCTTCTACAGGCTATGGCTACACCTTC. It translates to CSASPSTGYGYTF.

The sample holds many counts of this clonotype. The chain recombines TRBV5-1 with TRBJ2-3, with D possibly called TRBD1 or TRBD2 (5 bases each). This CDR3 spans 14 amino acids. Germline lookup yields CDR1 SGHRS and CDR2 YFSETQ. V lost 5 bases and J lost 0, with 10 bases in between. CDR3 in amino acids: CASRPGTSTDTQYF. CDR3 in DNA: TGCGCCAGCAGACCCGGGACCAGCACAGATACGCAGTATTTT. The full variable domain, its missing parts supplied by reference TRBV5-1 and TRBJ2-3, is KAGVTQTPRYLIKTRGQQVTLSCSPISGHRSVSWYQQTPGQGLQFLFEYFSETQRNKGNFPGRFSGRQFSNSRSEMNVSTLELGDSALYLCASRPGTSTDTQYFGPGTRLTVL.

The chain recombines TRBV20-1 with TRBJ2-2, with D unresolved. Germline values: CDR1 DFQATT, CDR2 SNEGSKA (reference sequence). The CDR3 is 13 residues long. The germline V and J ends were trimmed by 3 bases and 1 base, with 6 bases remaining between them. In DNA, the CDR3 is TGCAGTGCTAGTGCCCAGAACACCGGGGAGCTGTTTTTT. This encodes CSASAQNTGELFF.

This clonotype was observed a few times. This chain links TRBV6-6 with TRBJ2-7; 8 nucleotides line up with TRBD1. CDR1 is MNHNY, CDR2 SVGAGI, per germline (reference sequence). The V segment lost 6 bases and the J segment 2 bases; nucleotides outside the gene matches: 12. There are 16 residues in the CDR3. CDR3 protein: CASRFSGDRRAYEQYF. The CDR3 DNA reads TGTGCCAGCAGATTCTCCGGGGACAGGAGGGCCTACGAGCAGTACTTC.

This clonotype was detected a few times. This chain links TRBV4-2 with TRBJ2-1; D unresolved. The CDR3 is 13 residues long. V was cut by 1 base and J by 8 bases, with 9 bases left in between. Germline loops: CDR1 LGHNA, CDR2 YNFKEQ. CDR3 coding DNA: TGTGCCAGCAGCCAAGTAAGGGCCGATGAGCAGTTCTTC. This gives the protein CASSQVRADEQFF.

The chain links TRBV5-1 to TRBJ2-3; TRBD2 is a possible D gene (5 bases). V was cut by 0 bases and J by 5 bases, with 13 bases left in between. The CDR3 runs to 15 residues. Germline-derived CDR1 and CDR2 are SGHRS and YFSETQ. The CDR3 nucleotides read TGCGCCAGCAGCTTGGCCGACCGGGAAGGAGATACGCAGTATTTT. Amino acids: CASSLADREGDTQYF.

V is TRBV5-1 and J is TRBJ2-3; maybe TRBD2 (7 bases). This CDR3 has 13 residues. V lost 7 bases to trimming and J lost 2 bases, with 11 bases between them. Per the germline V gene, CDR1 is SGHRS and CDR2 is YFSETQ. Here the CDR3 reads CASRGAFTDTQYF. CDR3 in DNA: TGCGCCAGCCGGGGGGCCTTCACAGATACGCAGTATTTT.

The chain recombines TRBV27 with TRBJ1-2; D possibly corresponds to TRBD1 (5 bases). CDR1 and CDR2 (germline): MNHEY, SMNVEV (reference sequence). The CDR3 is made up of 14 amino acids. V lost 0 bases and J lost 4, with 9 bases in between. Here the CDR3 DNA reads TGTGCCAGCAGTTTATCGGGGCAGATCTATGGCTACACCTTC. This codes for CASSLSGQIYGYTF.

The gene calls are TRBV29-1 and TRBJ2-1; TRBD1 matches at 7 bases. The CDR3 consists of 11 residues. CDR1 and CDR2 (germline): SQVTM, ANQGSEA. Trimming at V came to 7 bases and at J to 4 bases, leaving 1 base not matched to a gene. CDR3 region: CSEGQYNEQFF. The CDR3 nucleotides read TGCAGCGAGGGACAGTACAATGAGCAGTTCTTC.

This clonotype came up many times. The DNA of the CDR3 is TGTGCCAGCAGTCGTCCTAGCGGGGGGGCCTATGAGCAGTTCTTC. Translating it yields CASSRPSGGAYEQFF. The chain carries TRBV6-6 and TRBJ2-1; 12 nucleotides match TRBD2. The germline gives CDR1 MNHNY, CDR2 SVGAGI (reference sequence). V was clipped by 5 bases and J by 8 bases; unmatched bases: 7. The CDR3 is made up of 15 amino acids.

This clonotype was seen once. The V and J genes are TRBV6-2 or TRBV6-3 and TRBJ2-1, with unresolved D. The CDR3 has 16 amino acids. The germline V gene encodes CDR1 MNHEY and CDR2 SVGEGT. V gave up 5 bases and J gave up 8 bases, with 22 bases separating them. The CDR3 loop is CASSILPRRSNHEQFF. CDR3 in DNA: TGTGCCAGCAGTATCCTACCCCGACGGAGTAACCATGAGCAGTTCTTC.

This clonotype was seen a handful of times. The J gene is TRBJ2-1, the V gene TRBV12-3 or TRBV12-4, with D possibly being TRBD2 (5 bases). V was trimmed by 5 bases and J by 9 bases, leaving 14 bases between them. The CDR3 is 13 residues long. The CDR3 DNA is TGTGCCAGCAGTGCGGCGACTACCGGTGAGCAGTTCTTC. This encodes CASSAATTGEQFF.

Only a few counts were recorded for this clonotype. The chain combines TRBV7-2 with TRBJ2-3, with 8 bases identical to TRBD2. The junction had 10 bases not matched to a gene; V was cut back by 5 bases and J by 0 bases. The CDR3 contains 17 residues. CDR1 SGHTA and CDR2 FQGNSA come from the germline V gene. CDR3 nucleotide sequence: TGTGCCAGCAGCGCCCCTCGCGGGGGGTCTAGCACAGATACGCAGTATTTT. This gives the protein CASSAPRGGSSTDTQYF.

In this sample, this clonotype turned up a few times. The rearrangement joins TRBV24-1 to TRBJ2-3, with 7 bases that match TRBD2. The V gene end was trimmed by 4 bases and the J gene end by 0 bases; junction bases not matched to a gene: 9. Germline V CDR1 and CDR2: KGHDR, SFDVKD. This CDR3 region has 17 residues. The CDR3 bases are TGTGCCACCAGTGACCCGGGGGGACTATCTAGCACAGATACGCAGTATTTT. Translated, it gives CATSDPGGLSSTDTQYF.

This clonotype was picked up many times. The V and J genes are TRBV5-1 and TRBJ1-3; 9 bases line up with TRBD1. Trimming cost V 4 bases and J 0 bases; bases outside gene matches: 5. From germline, CDR1 is SGHRS and CDR2 YFSETQ. The length of the CDR3 is 16 residues. The CDR3 DNA reads TGCGCCAGCAGCGGGACAGGGACTAGCTCTGGAAACACCATATATTTT. It specifies CASSGTGTSSGNTIYF.

The CDR3 DNA reads as TGCGCCAGCAGCCTTTTACTTTCTAGGACAGGGAGCAATCAGCCCCAGCATTTT. This codes for CASSLLLSRTGSNQPQHF. The gene calls are TRBV4-1 and TRBJ1-5; 8 bases align to TRBD1. CDR3 length: 18 amino acids. The germline V gene has CDR1 MGHRA and CDR2 YSYEKL. The trim removed 4 bases at V and 1 base at J, leaving 12 bases unmatched.

V usage is TRBV7-9 and J usage is TRBJ2-5, with no clear D. V lost 8 bases, J lost 2 bases, and 12 bases lay in between. CDR3 size: 13 residues. Per the germline V gene, CDR1 is SEHNR and CDR2 is FQNEAQ (reference sequence). Here the CDR3 reads CASGNVPQETQYF. The DNA of the CDR3 is TGTGCCAGCGGCAACGTGCCACAAGAGACCCAGTACTTC. Full variable domain (missing parts from reference TRBV7-9 and TRBJ2-5): DTGVSQNPRHKITKRGQNVTFRCDPISEHNRLYWYRQTLGQGPEFLTYFQNEAQLEKSRLLSDRFSAERPKGSFSTLEIQRTEQGDSAMYLCASGNVPQETQYFGPGTRLLVL.

There are a few counts of this clonotype. This chain links TRBV5-1 with TRBJ2-3; 9 bases align to TRBD1. This CDR3 has 15 amino acids. Germline V gives CDR1 SGHRS, CDR2 YFSETQ. Trimming removed 4 bases from V and 2 bases from J; junction bases left unmatched: 5. The CDR3 here is CASSQYRGLTDTQYF. CDR3 nucleotide sequence: TGCGCCAGCAGCCAGTACAGGGGGCTCACAGATACGCAGTATTTT.